This T cell receptor (beta chain) was identified during a study of T cell responses to AZD1222 COVID-19 vaccine. This clone was found once. The assay was immunoSEQ multiplex PCR, and TCRdb's table has in-frame clones only and misses some. The sample includes under 200,000 clones, around nine tenths of them seen just once. V lost 4 bases and J lost 1; bases outside the gene matches: 9. Germline V gene sequence: CDR1 KGHSH, CDR2 LQKENI. The CDR3 spans 16 residues. The sequence was collected from an adult who received the MenACWY meningococcal vaccine as a control. The sequences come from peripheral blood, collected 28 days after the second dose of the MenACWY control vaccine. The rearrangement links TRBV18 to TRBJ1-1, with 7 bases matching TRBD1. CDR3 region: CASSRNSGQANTEAFF. The CDR3 DNA sequence: TGTGCCAGCTCACGTAACTCCGGACAGGCGAACACTGAAGCTTTCTTT.